Listed below are T cell receptor beta chains from one sample, sequenced in a study of blood T cell repertoires in COVID-19. Generated by immunoSEQ multiplex PCR, the TCRdb table keeps only in-frame clones and is missing some. The sample lists fewer than 400,000 clones, roughly 90% occurring once. Sequencing input: PBMCs or T cells enriched from blood (not recorded which). Receptors were obtained from a woman younger than 35 who had recovered from COVID-19. Both conserved end residues are part of each CDR3. D genes are given only for firm matches. The size entry is marked missing in some rows and otherwise reads once, few, many or a size class.

clone size: .; D gene: TRBD2; V gene: TRBV29-1; J gene: TRBJ2-1; CDR3 protein: CSVGRAGGSNEQFF; CDR3 DNA: TGCAGCGTTGGGAGAGCGGGAGGTTCCAATGAGCAGTTCTTC
clone size: .; D gene: .; V gene: TRBV6-1; J gene: TRBJ1-1; CDR3 protein: CASSEMRLFGAFF; CDR3 DNA: TGTGCCAGCAGTGAAATGAGGCTATTCGGAGCTTTCTTT
clone size: .; D gene: .; V gene: TRBV28; J gene: TRBJ2-7; CDR3 protein: CASSFPGNYEQYF; CDR3 DNA: TGTGCCAGCAGTTTTCCAGGCAACTACGAGCAGTACTTC
clone size: .; D gene: TRBD1; V gene: TRBV10-3; J gene: TRBJ1-1; CDR3 protein: CAITWDRGTEAFF; CDR3 DNA: TGTGCCATCACTTGGGACAGGGGGACTGAAGCTTTCTTT
clone size: once; D gene: TRBD1; V gene: TRBV6-2/TRBV6-3; J gene: TRBJ1-6; CDR3 protein: CASSPGQGWSPLHF; CDR3 DNA: TGTGCCAGCAGCCCGGGACAGGGGTGGTCACCCCTCCACTTT
clone size: .; D gene: TRBD2; V gene: TRBV6-5; J gene: TRBJ2-7; CDR3 protein: CASTRTSGSLQYF; CDR3 DNA: TGTGCCAGCACGAGGACTAGCGGGAGTTTACAGTACTTC
clone size: .; D gene: TRBD1; V gene: TRBV25-1; J gene: TRBJ2-7; CDR3 protein: CASSYGQGPYEQYF; CDR3 DNA: TGTGCCAGCAGCTACGGACAGGGTCCCTACGAGCAGTACTTC
clone size: .; D gene: TRBD2; V gene: TRBV28; J gene: TRBJ2-1; CDR3 protein: CASSPGLAGPNEQFF; CDR3 DNA: TGTGCCAGCAGTCCCGGACTAGCGGGCCCCAATGAGCAGTTCTTC
clone size: once; D gene: .; V gene: TRBV27; J gene: TRBJ1-6; CDR3 protein: CASSFPGTNSPLHF; CDR3 DNA: TGTGCCAGCAGTTTCCCAGGGACAAATTCACCCCTCCACTTT
clone size: .; D gene: .; V gene: TRBV11-2; J gene: TRBJ1-4; CDR3 protein: CASSANPSGEKLFF; CDR3 DNA: TGTGCCAGCAGCGCAAACCCTAGTGGGGAAAAACTGTTTTTT
clone size: .; D gene: .; V gene: TRBV6-5; J gene: TRBJ1-2; CDR3 protein: CASILWAGGDYGYTF; CDR3 DNA: TGTGCCAGCATTCTATGGGCGGGGGGAGACTATGGCTACACCTTC
clone size: .; D gene: TRBD1; V gene: TRBV10-3; J gene: TRBJ1-2; CDR3 protein: CAISGTGKNYGYTF; CDR3 DNA: TGTGCCATCTCCGGGACAGGAAAAAACTATGGCTACACCTTC
clone size: .; D gene: TRBD1; V gene: TRBV12-3/TRBV12-4; J gene: TRBJ1-2; CDR3 protein: CASTGQLNYGYTF; CDR3 DNA: TGTGCCAGCACGGGACAGCTTAACTATGGCTACACCTTC
clone size: once; D gene: TRBD1; V gene: TRBV3-1/TRBV3-2; J gene: TRBJ1-2; CDR3 protein: CASEQGREGYTF; CDR3 DNA: TGTGCCAGCGAACAGGGGCGAGAAGGCTACACCTTC
clone size: few; D gene: .; V gene: TRBV5-1; J gene: TRBJ2-5; CDR3 protein: CASSTLDWNQETQYF; CDR3 DNA: TGCGCCAGCAGCACTTTGGACTGGAACCAAGAGACCCAGTACTTC
clone size: few; D gene: TRBD1; V gene: TRBV10-2; J gene: TRBJ2-7; CDR3 protein: CASRPGQGPYEQYF; CDR3 DNA: TGCGCCAGCAGACCGGGACAGGGGCCCTACGAGCAGTACTTC
clone size: .; D gene: TRBD1; V gene: TRBV25-1; J gene: TRBJ2-7; CDR3 protein: CASSVGTGVSYEQYF; CDR3 DNA: TGTGCCAGCAGTGTCGGGACAGGGGTCTCCTACGAGCAGTACTTC
clone size: .; D gene: .; V gene: TRBV7-8; J gene: TRBJ1-1; CDR3 protein: CASSFRQAPSLNTEAFF; CDR3 DNA: TGTGCCAGCAGCTTTAGACAGGCCCCAAGCTTGAACACTGAAGCTTTCTTT
clone size: .; D gene: TRBD2; V gene: TRBV2; J gene: TRBJ2-3; CDR3 protein: CASRAPPGGVDTQYF; CDR3 DNA: TGTGCCAGCCGAGCCCCACCGGGGGGGGTGGATACGCAGTATTTT
clone size: .; D gene: .; V gene: TRBV2; J gene: TRBJ2-7; CDR3 protein: CASRPNPGVEQYF; CDR3 DNA: TGTGCCAGCAGGCCTAATCCCGGGGTCGAGCAGTACTTC